Listed below are T cell receptor beta chains from one sample, sequenced in a study of blood T cell repertoires in COVID-19. Sequencing used immunoSEQ multiplex PCR; TCRdb keeps in-frame clones, though not all of them. The profile shows approximately 100,000 clones, 87% of them singletons. Specimen: peripheral blood. The source of these receptors is a man aged 45-65 years with acute or convalescent COVID-19. CDR3s include the opening cysteine and the closing phenylalanine or tryptophan. Fields, in order: clone size, D gene, J gene, V gene, CDR3 DNA, CDR3 protein. The D gene is left open where the match is weak. Expanded clones are given a class, and other clones once, few, many or no size at all.

>NA|TRBD1|TRBJ2-7|TRBV28
TGTGCCAGCAGGCCCCCGGGACAGGGGGGCGAGCAGTACTTC
CASRPPGQGGEQYF
>NA|TRBD1|TRBJ2-2|TRBV27
TGTGCCAGCAGTTTATGGTTCTCGACAGGGTCCACCGGGGAGCTGTTTTTT
CASSLWFSTGSTGELFF
>NA|TRBD1|TRBJ1-3|TRBV5-1
TGCGCCAGCAGCCCATCCGGACAGGGGGCGGGCAGGACCATATATTTT
CASSPSGQGAGRTIYF
>NA|NA|TRBJ2-7|TRBV5-1
TGCGCCAGCAGCCCGGGAACGGGACTTTCCTACGAGCAGTACTTC
CASSPGTGLSYEQYF
>NA|TRBD2|TRBJ2-5|TRBV5-6
TGTGCCAGCAGTCTCGAGCGGGAGGGTCAAGAGACCCAGTACTTC
CASSLEREGQETQYF
>NA|NA|TRBJ2-3|TRBV5-1
TGCGCCAGCAGCTTGGTAGGCAGGGAAACAGATACGCAGTATTTT
CASSLVGRETDTQYF
>NA|TRBD2|TRBJ2-1|TRBV5-1
TGCGCCAGCAGCTTGGGCCTGCAAGCGGGAGGGGGGGATGAGCAGTTCTTC
CASSLGLQAGGGDEQFF
>once|TRBD2|TRBJ2-1|TRBV5-1
TGCGCCAGCAGCTTGGGCGGGAGCTCCTACAATGAGCAGTTCTTC
CASSLGGSSYNEQFF
>once|NA|TRBJ2-2|TRBV28
TGTGCCAGCAGTTTAGGGGCAGCGAACACCGGGGAGCTGTTTTTT
CASSLGAANTGELFF
>once|NA|TRBJ1-4|TRBV6-1
TGTGCCAGCAGTGAAGGTACAACTAATGAAAAACTGTTTTTT
CASSEGTTNEKLFF
>once|TRBD2|TRBJ2-5|TRBV5-4
TGTGCCAGCAGCTTGCCCGGGAGGGGCTCGGAGACCCAGTACTTC
CASSLPGRGSETQYF
>NA|TRBD2|TRBJ2-7|TRBV5-8
TGTGCCAGCAGCAGACCGGGACTAGCGGGAGGGCCAAACCCCTACGAGCAGTACTTC
CASSRPGLAGGPNPYEQYF
>NA|NA|TRBJ2-1|TRBV3-1/TRBV3-2
TGTGCCAGCAGCCGGGCGGGTGAGCAGTTCTTC
CASSRAGEQFF
>NA|NA|TRBJ1-2|TRBV2
TGTGCCAGCAGTGGGGACATCGGCTGGGGCTACACCTTC
CASSGDIGWGYTF
>NA|NA|TRBJ2-7|TRBV6-1
TGTGCCAGCAGTGAAGCGGGAGGGGGCGAGCAGTACTTC
CASSEAGGGEQYF
>NA|TRBD1|TRBJ2-7|TRBV24-1
TGTGCCACCAGTGATTTGTACCGGACAGGGAGTAGGGAGCAGTACTTC
CATSDLYRTGSREQYF
>NA|TRBD2|TRBJ2-1|TRBV6-5
TGTGCCAGCAGTCTAATCCTAGCGGCCTACAATGAGCAGTTCTTC
CASSLILAAYNEQFF
>NA|NA|TRBJ1-5|TRBV7-2
TGTGCCAGCAGCTCACAGGGAACCAATCAGCCCCAGCATTTT
CASSSQGTNQPQHF
>few|TRBD2|TRBJ2-1|TRBV4-1
TGCGCCAGCAGCCAAGAACCGACTAGCCCCTACAATGAGCAGTTCTTC
CASSQEPTSPYNEQFF
>NA|TRBD1|TRBJ1-5|TRBV27
TGTGCCAGCAGTCCCAACAGGGGGCAGGGGCCCCAGCATTTT
CASSPNRGQGPQHF
>NA|TRBD1|TRBJ1-1|TRBV5-1
TGCGCCAGCAGCTTGGCCGCGGGACAGTTGAACACTGAAGCTTTCTTT
CASSLAAGQLNTEAFF
>NA|NA|TRBJ2-2|TRBV12-3/TRBV12-4
TGTGCCAGCTGTCCAGAGGAGCCCGGGGAGCTGTTTTTT
CASCPEEPGELFF
>many|NA|TRBJ1-2|TRBV5-6
TGTGCCAGCAGCCGACAGGCCTATGGCTACACCTTC
CASSRQAYGYTF
>NA|TRBD1|TRBJ2-2|TRBV7-8
TGTGCCAGCAGCTGGCCGGGACAGACGATTACCGGGGAGCTGTTTTTT
CASSWPGQTITGELFF
>NA|NA|TRBJ2-1|TRBV21-1
TGTGCCAGCAGCAAAGCCTCCGGGGACGGGAGAAACTTATACTCCTACAATGAGCAGTTCTTC
CASSKASGDGRNLYSYNEQFF
>NA|NA|TRBJ2-7|TRBV7-8
TGTGCCAGCAGCCTCCTCTACGAGCAGTACTTC
CASSLLYEQYF
>NA|NA|TRBJ1-5|TRBV19
TGTGCCAGTAAGTGGGGAGGGGACAGCAATCAGCCCCAGCATTTT
CASKWGGDSNQPQHF
>NA|NA|TRBJ1-1|TRBV21-1
TGTGCCAGCAGCTCTAGGGGACAGCCCACTGAAGCTTTCTTT
CASSSRGQPTEAFF
>NA|NA|TRBJ1-2|TRBV7-2
TGTGCCAGCAGCCCCGAGGCGGGCGACCTAGGCTATGGCTACACCTTC
CASSPEAGDLGYGYTF
>once|NA|TRBJ2-5|TRBV28
TGTGCCAGCAGTTTCGGGAGAGAGACCCAGTACTTC
CASSFGRETQYF
>NA|TRBD1|TRBJ2-3|TRBV25-1
TGTGCCAGCAGTGGTCCCGGGACAGGGGAAAGCACAGATACGCAGTATTTT
CASSGPGTGESTDTQYF
>NA|TRBD1|TRBJ1-2|TRBV5-1
TGCGCCAGCAGCCCGGGGGACAGAGCTAACTATGGCTACACCTTC
CASSPGDRANYGYTF
>NA|TRBD1|TRBJ2-7|TRBV12-3/TRBV12-4
TGTGCCAGCAAGGGACAGGGGGCCTGGCAGTACTTC
CASKGQGAWQYF
>NA|NA|TRBJ2-5|TRBV5-6
TGTGCCAGCAGGCCGTGGCTACCGGGGAAATGGTCGGAGACCCAGTACTTC
CASRPWLPGKWSETQYF
>few|NA|TRBJ2-2|TRBV9
TGTGCCAGCAGCGTTCTAGCAATTGACGGGGAGCTGTTTTTT
CASSVLAIDGELFF
>NA|TRBD2|TRBJ2-2|TRBV5-1
TGCGCCAGCAGCTTGGAGGCTAGCGGCAACACCGGGGAGCTGTTTTTT
CASSLEASGNTGELFF
>once|TRBD1|TRBJ2-2|TRBV25-1
TGTGCCAGCAGCTGGACAGGGAACGCCGGGGAGCTGTTTTTT
CASSWTGNAGELFF
>NA|TRBD2|TRBJ2-3|TRBV19
TGTGCCAGTAGTATAGGCGGGGGTCGGACAGATACGCAGTATTTT
CASSIGGGRTDTQYF